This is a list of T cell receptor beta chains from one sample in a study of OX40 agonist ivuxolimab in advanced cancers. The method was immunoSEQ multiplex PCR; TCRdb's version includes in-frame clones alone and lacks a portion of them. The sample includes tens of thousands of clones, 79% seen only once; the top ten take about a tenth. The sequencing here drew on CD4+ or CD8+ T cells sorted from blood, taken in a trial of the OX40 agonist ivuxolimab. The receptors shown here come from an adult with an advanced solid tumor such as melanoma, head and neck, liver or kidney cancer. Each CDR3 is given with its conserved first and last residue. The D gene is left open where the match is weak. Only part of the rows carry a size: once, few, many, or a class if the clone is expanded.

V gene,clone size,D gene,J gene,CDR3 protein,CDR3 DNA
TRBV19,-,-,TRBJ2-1,CASSIHLFSYNEQFF,TGTGCCAGTAGTATTCACTTATTCTCCTACAATGAGCAGTTCTTC
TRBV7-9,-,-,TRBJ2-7,CASSLVRSGWGYEQYF,TGTGCCAGCAGCTTAGTCCGTTCGGGATGGGGGTACGAGCAGTACTTC
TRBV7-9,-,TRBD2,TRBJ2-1,CAQVAGASYNEQFF,TGTGCGCAGGTGGCGGGAGCATCCTACAATGAGCAGTTCTTC
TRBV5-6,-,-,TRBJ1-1,CASQAGLNTEAFF,TGTGCCAGCCAGGCAGGCCTGAACACTGAAGCTTTCTTT
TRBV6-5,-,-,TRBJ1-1,CASRRLGYTEAFF,TGTGCCAGCAGGCGACTTGGGTACACTGAAGCTTTCTTT
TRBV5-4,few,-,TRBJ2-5,CASSLYGGETQYF,TGTGCCAGCAGCTTGTACGGTGGGGAGACCCAGTACTTC
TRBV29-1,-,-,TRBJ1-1,CSVVGALREAFF,TGCAGCGTTGTTGGCGCCCTTAGGGAAGCTTTCTTT
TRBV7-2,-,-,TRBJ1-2,CASSRRGPENYGYTF,TGTGCCAGCAGCCGCCGGGGTCCGGAGAACTATGGCTACACCTTC
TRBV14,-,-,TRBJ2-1,CASSQFAAVDEQFF,TGTGCCAGCAGCCAATTCGCGGCGGTGGATGAGCAGTTCTTC
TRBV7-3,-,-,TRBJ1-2,CASSPLDSPSPYGYTF,TGTGCCAGCAGCCCCCTGGACAGTCCAAGCCCCTATGGCTACACCTTC
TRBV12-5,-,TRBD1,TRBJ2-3,CATQGANTDTQYF,TGTGCTACTCAGGGGGCCAACACAGATACGCAGTATTTT
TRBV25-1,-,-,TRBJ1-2,CASRPQESYGYTF,TGTGCCAGCAGGCCACAGGAGAGCTATGGCTACACCTTC
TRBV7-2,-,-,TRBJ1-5,CASSLAPGPQHF,TGTGCCAGCAGCTTAGCACCGGGGCCCCAGCATTTT
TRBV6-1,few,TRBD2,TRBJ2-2,CASSEASGLAGLTRTGELFF,TGTGCCAGCAGTGAAGCCTCGGGACTAGCGGGACTCACACGGACCGGGGAGCTGTTTTTT
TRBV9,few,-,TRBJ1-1,CARARRAHGEVEAFF,TGTGCCAGGGCGAGGCGGGCGCATGGTGAAGTTGAAGCTTTCTTT
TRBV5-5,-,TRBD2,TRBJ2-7,CASRDGGGRNDEQYF,TGTGCCAGCAGGGATGGCGGCGGGAGAAATGACGAGCAGTACTTC
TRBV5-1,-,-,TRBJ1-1,CASSPLAGANTEAFF,TGCGCCAGCAGTCCACTTGCCGGGGCAAACACTGAAGCTTTCTTT
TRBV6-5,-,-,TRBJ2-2,CASSYYGDTGELFF,TGTGCCAGCAGTTACTATGGGGATACCGGGGAGCTGTTTTTT
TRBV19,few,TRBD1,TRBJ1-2,CASSIGTGRLYGYTF,TGTGCCAGTAGTATAGGGACAGGGCGACTCTATGGCTACACCTTC
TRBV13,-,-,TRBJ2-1,CASSRGRSGNEQFF,TGTGCCAGCAGTCGCGGACGGTCGGGCAATGAGCAGTTCTTC
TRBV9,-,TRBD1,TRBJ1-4,CASSALQGRGEKLFF,TGTGCCAGCAGCGCGTTACAGGGGCGGGGTGAAAAACTGTTTTTT
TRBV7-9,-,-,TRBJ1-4,CASTNIDNEKLFF,TGTGCCAGCACTAACATCGACAATGAAAAACTGTTTTTT
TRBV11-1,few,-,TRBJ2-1,CASSLLGGMFF,TGTGCCAGCAGCTTATTGGGGGGAATGTTCTTC
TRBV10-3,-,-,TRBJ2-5,CAIRAVAQETQYF,TGTGCCATCAGGGCCGTGGCCCAAGAGACCCAGTACTTC
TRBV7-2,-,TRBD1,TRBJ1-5,CASSLVWTGGQPQHF,TGTGCCAGCAGCTTAGTGTGGACAGGGGGTCAGCCCCAGCATTTT
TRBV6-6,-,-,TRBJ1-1,CASSYSGLGGVEAFF,TGTGCCAGCAGTTACTCAGGGTTGGGAGGGGTTGAAGCTTTCTTT